This T cell receptor (beta chain) was obtained from a study of cytomegalovirus exposure and HLA in healthy donors (dated by TCRdb to between 2016 and 2019). About the investigation overall: According to an earlier analysis of a few hundred of the donors, about 180 million T cells yielded roughly 110 million unique TCR beta sequences and less than 300 Gb of sequence data. An early release covering 550 to 650 HLA-typed donors comprised about 290 gigabases of sequencing data and around 86 million unique TCR sequences. The genetic ancestry cluster associated with self-reported Caucasian donors included 65% to 90% of the 398 genotyped donors. The study aimed to test whether signatures of past pathogen exposure could be identified by cataloging public T cell receptors. The T cell repertoires of around 670 subjects were profiled by immunosequencing and related to cytomegalovirus serostatus. Besides the first cohort of hundreds of subjects, a separate validation cohort made up of over 100 different subjects was used. High-throughput TCR immunosequencing, statistical association of individual TCRs with disease status, and machine learning were combined to predict cytomegalovirus infection status. In a later analysis, previously published TCR beta repertoires from 550 to 700 donors were re-analyzed and high-resolution HLA genotyping was added so that TCR occurrence patterns could be studied. Rather than drawing on any new phenotypic data, the later analysis identified candidate immune exposures from TCR beta sequences and the way those sequences occurred across donors. In an earlier analysis of 500 to 650 of the donors, high-throughput TCR beta sequencing was used to judge whether each TCR beta V gene segment behaved as functional or pseudogenic. Donor age, sex, ethnicity and CMV serostatus were compiled alongside the repertoire data. Genome-wide SNP genotypes for about 60% of the roughly 670 donors were used in a later genetic analysis, which treated that subset as a discovery cohort. Every repertoire in the discovery cohort had been generated on one and the same sequencing platform. Both class I and class II loci were covered by HLA typing, at four-digit resolution. Typing coverage differed by locus: A, B, C, DRB1 and DQB1 were typed in roughly 620-640 donors, DQA1 in about 510, DPA1 in some 600, and DPB1 in about 450. Five DR-DQ haplotypes were treated as single units for association and clustering because of strong linkage in the cohort. Across about 370 genotyped donors of the cohort, an average of roughly 250,000 unique TCR beta nucleotide sequences per donor were sequenced, and about a sixth of those sequences were non-productive.

The cohort was made up of roughly 670 healthy bone marrow donors. All cohort members were sampled while nominally healthy, although unrecorded immune exposures were likely present. The donor was CMV seronegative and was included in the group of about 400 seronegative cohort members. A peripheral blood sample was provided by each donor, and peripheral blood mononuclear cells were used for TCR beta sequencing. Genomic DNA extraction from the blood cell samples was performed with the Qiagen DNeasy Blood Extraction Kit. Libraries were prepared through the immunoSEQ multiplex PCR assay. For the multiplex PCR, a mixture combining 60 forward primers for TCR Vbeta segments and 13 reverse primers for TCR Jbeta segments was used. Amplification of the CDR3 region of rearranged TCR beta genes was performed with a multiplex PCR assay on genomic DNA. The amplified TCR beta libraries were sequenced on the Illumina HiSeq System as 87-base-pair reads. The original pipeline was this. Across the 670 or so repertoires, a later analysis counted tens of millions of unique TCR beta chains, some 11 million of which were shared by at least two donors. To remove PCR and sequencing errors, raw reads were error-corrected and collapsed into unique sequences using a nearest-neighbor algorithm that merged closely related sequences. CDR3 sequences were aligned to IMGT reference sequences to assign V, D and J gene segments. For a sequence to be retained, at least a six-nucleotide match to both a V gene segment and a J gene segment was required. A rearrangement was called productive if the CDR3 had no stop codons and remained in frame with V and J, and every other rearrangement was called non-productive. CDR3 was defined according to IMGT convention as the region running from the second conserved V-encoded cysteine to the conserved J-encoded phenylalanine. Sequences without an unambiguous match to a single V gene segment were excluded from the earlier analysis of 587 of the donors. An earlier analysis of several hundred of the donors called V segments functional above 56.7% productive rearrangements and segregating when the between-donor standard deviation exceeded 5%. A statistical classification framework was developed to diagnose cytomegalovirus status using the catalog of TCR beta chain sequences. A later analysis assigned V and J genes by comparing TCR nucleotide sequences with IMGT/GENE-DB human TR gene sequences. Using the TCRdist pipeline, a later analysis assigned CDR3 sequences along with most-parsimonious VDJ recombination scenarios. A later analysis defined each TCR beta chain by its CDR3 amino acid sequence plus V-gene family, and excluded reads lacking a unique V-gene family. As a way to deal with suspected cross-contamination and a sequencing artifact, a later analysis dropped 640 or so nucleotide sequences that were highly shared and had low generation probability. In a later analysis, a clonal expansion index was calculated for each public chain from normalized within-repertoire ranks of inferred template counts. In a later analysis, generation probabilities were computed with a VDJ recombination model fitted to out-of-frame rearrangements, and the resulting probabilities were checked against IGoR. In a later analysis, hypergeometric tests were used to score TCR-TCR, TCR-HLA and TCR-CMV co-occurrence, with a repertoire-size bias correction applied to TCR pairs. In a later analysis, false discovery rates were estimated by permuting HLA or CMV assignments 20 times. A later analysis grouped co-occurring TCRs with DBSCAN, adding TCRdist sequence similarity when clustering within HLA-allele-positive subsets. For co-occurrence clustering, repertoires with fewer than 30,000 or more than 120,000 public chains were excluded, along with roughly five repertoires with anomalous nucleotide sharing. Held by TCRdb, this immuneACCESS table contains in-frame sequences only and omits some clones. Under half of the omission traces to an unresolved V gene where checked; the cause of the rest is unknown. Clone size and the V and J calls come from that table; the DNA yielded D and trimming. This sample has about 130,000 clones in its table, and 80% of those were observed once. The ten top clones hold about 2.2% of the sample.

Trimming removed 2 bases from V and 4 bases from J, leaving 4 bases between the germline ends. Taken from the germline V gene, the CDR1 and CDR2 loops are SGHTA and FQGNSA. The CDR3, cysteine through phenylalanine, is 12 amino acids long. Only CDR3 DNA remains: 36 bases, in frame from the first base. Results and caveats for the whole study, not just this receptor: In a later analysis, the rate of TCR association differed among HLA loci, with DRB1 alleles having the most associated TCRs and HLA-C alleles having the fewest. In a later analysis, most CMV-associated TCR beta chains were found to appear HLA-restricted, with HLA associations seemingly driven largely by CMV exposure. Most TCR sequences were seen in very few donors, while some public TCRs were found in many individuals. A further reported finding was that TCR beta sequences accurately predicted the HLA-A and HLA-B alleles for most subjects in the first cohort. This cohort had only TCR beta chains sequenced, and the lack of alpha or paired-chain data limited which features could be detected. A few of the identified cytomegalovirus-associated TCR beta chains were confirmed in vitro to be specific for cytomegalovirus antigens. The authors suggested that the approach could potentially be generalized to other disease states and immunological phenotypes. A later genetic analysis associated a missense DCLRE1C variant with V-gene and J-gene trimming of TCR beta chains, and an independent cohort replicated the association. In a later analysis, HLA-associated TCR beta chains were found to be more clonally expanded and to have lower generation probabilities than equally common non-associated chains. A cluster of highly shared sequence variants was judged likely to represent a technical artifact of the sequencing pipeline. Because some donors lacked HLA typing at each locus, the association tests relied only on the typed subset. Cytomegalovirus status was reported to be diagnosed by the classifier with high specificity and sensitivity in both the original and validation cohorts. CMV serostatus was the only immune exposure information available for the cohort. Linkage disequilibrium might explain the correlated functional status among segregating V segments, but an unknown experimental factor could not be excluded. Strong co-occurrence of HLA alleles, especially DR and DQ, made assigning TCR associations to individual alleles difficult. The study gave a list of more than 150 TCR beta chains associated with cytomegalovirus. According to a later analysis, parvovirus B19, influenza, CMV and Epstein-Barr virus appeared linked to several top co-occurrence clusters. Specific HLA alleles were associated with about 17,000 TCR beta sequences at a false discovery rate of 0.05 in a later analysis. Some IMGT-functional V segments, including TRBV6-2 and TRBV6-3, could not be told apart with the 87-base-pair reads, so those segments were excluded. Broadly in line with IMGT annotations, most TCR beta V segments showed up in productive rearrangements about 87% or about 30% of the time in an earlier analysis of roughly 590 of the donors. Sequencing depth was assumed to be roughly uniform across donors in the presence/absence analyses, though that assumption may not hold. A later genetic analysis reported fewer N-insertions in productive TCRs among donors in an Asian-associated ancestry cluster than the roughly 700-donor mean. Because counts were too low, under 20 rarely observed V segments, including chromosome 9 orphons, were left out of the earlier analysis of a few hundred of the donors.

About this clone itself: Its antigen remains undetermined. No much larger clonotype is one base removed from it; base qualities were not supplied.

The sequence came from a young man in good health and CMV-seronegative. The sequenced sample was PBMCs. The chain is assembled from TRBV7-2 and TRBJ2-3, with no confidently assigned D gene. In nucleotides, the sequence is TGTGCCAGCAGCTTACTATCAGATACGCAGTATTTT. This is translated as CASSLLSDTQYF.